Here is one T cell receptor (beta chain) with its context. Its antigen is currently not known. Base qualities are not recorded, but no much larger clone differs from it by a single base. The sample comes from a study of CD8 T cell repertoires and HIV-1 epitope variants (dated by TCRdb to 2020 to 2022). With regard to the full study: In separate culture wells, T cells were stimulated with each of twenty-five peptides that represented autologous and known Gag and Nef epitope variants. A total of some 83 T cell cultures were run, with each culture condition done in triplicate except for one peptide, which was done in duplicate. T cells were enriched with the EasySep Human T Cell Enrichment Kit and co-cultured with equal numbers of autologous T cell-negative cells as antigen-presenting cells. An aliquot of 1M T cells was saved as an uncultured baseline condition, separate from the approximately 75 T cell cultures. Tested epitopes included three Gag epitope families and Nef HW9 and YT9. The control conditions were a CMV, EBV and flu peptide pool, the Ebola AY9 epitope as a negative control, and a well with no peptide. The cultures were grown for about ten days in IMDM with gentamicin, and half of the media was changed on days 3 and 7 with IL-2, IL-7 and IL-15 added. Results the study describes overall, beyond this receptor: The assay identified only TCR beta chains and indicated proliferation in response to antigen, without indicating T cell function or cytokine profile. Roughly 5 clonotypes recognized the Nef KF9 family and one the HW9 family, with no responses to the TAALDMSHF plasma variant. Nine or ten antigen-specific TCR beta clonotypes were identified, and 6 or 7 of them appeared cross-reactive for autologous or known escape epitope variants.

The EasySep Human CD8+ T Cell Enrichment Kit was used on day 10 to isolate CD8+ T cells from every culture. The immunoSEQ platform was used to sequence TCR beta CDR3 regions at survey depth. The QIAamp DNA micro kit was used to extract genomic DNA from every cultured and uncultured CD8+ T cell population. Processing in the source paper ran as follows. Samples with fewer than 5,000 productive reads were excluded, resulting in the removal of about 7% of the roughly 75 HIV peptide-stimulated cultures. Sequences were trimmed to CDR3 by a MANAFEST web app, and nonproductive sequences, CDR3s under 5 amino acids, and sequences not starting with C or ending with F/W were removed. To count as antigen-specific, a clonotype had to be expanded in at least 2 of 3 replicates compared with the no-peptide control at FDR 0.01, and only within one epitope family. A frequency at least fivefold higher than in wells stimulated with peptides from other epitope families was additionally required for specific clonotypes. The source is immuneACCESS, and TCRdb retained only in-frame sequences with V and J called. Part of the clones is not carried over; for the studies checked, unresolved V genes explain less than half of this, and the remainder is unexplained. That table furnishes V, J and clone size, whereas the DNA furnished D and trimming. This sample lists around 2,200 clones; roughly two thirds were detected once. The top ten hold 40% to 55% of the sample.

The CDR3 runs 12 amino acids, cysteine and phenylalanine included. The entry retains the CDR3 DNA only, 36 bases that are in frame from base 1. V loses 3 bases of germline sequence and J loses 2 bases, and the interval between the two ends is 2 bases. Looking up the germline V gene yields CDR1 MDHEN and CDR2 SYDVKM. Sequencing was done on a sample of cultured CD8+ T cells derived from PBMCs. In this chain, TRBV28 is recombined with TRBJ1-5; the D gene is unclear. This clonotype was obtained from a male donor with HIV. CDR3 protein: CASSFGNQPQHF. DNA sequence: TGTGCCAGCAGTTTCGGCAATCAGCCCCAGCATTTT.